This record covers a single T cell receptor (beta chain). The antigen is undetermined. The entry originates in a study of CD8 T cell repertoires and HIV-1 epitope variants. The CDR3 consists of 14 residues. Trimming left V 0 bases short and J 7 bases short, with 10 bases between. From germline, CDR1 is WSHSY and CDR2 SAAADI. On the immunoSEQ platform, TCR beta CDR3s were sequenced at survey depth. Method: immunoSEQ multiplex PCR; TCRdb's copy keeps in-frame clones and lacks some. The top ten clones hold around 43% of a sample with thousands of clones, around 68% of them seen once. Sequencing input: cultured CD8+ T cells derived from PBMCs. The rearrangement joins TRBV10-2 to TRBJ1-5, with D possibly matching TRBD1 (6 bases). The sequence was obtained from a male donor with HIV. The CDR3 coding sequence is TGCGCCAGCAGTGAGTCGGGGGCACGGCAGCCCCAGCATTTT. Protein sequence: CASSESGARQPQHF.